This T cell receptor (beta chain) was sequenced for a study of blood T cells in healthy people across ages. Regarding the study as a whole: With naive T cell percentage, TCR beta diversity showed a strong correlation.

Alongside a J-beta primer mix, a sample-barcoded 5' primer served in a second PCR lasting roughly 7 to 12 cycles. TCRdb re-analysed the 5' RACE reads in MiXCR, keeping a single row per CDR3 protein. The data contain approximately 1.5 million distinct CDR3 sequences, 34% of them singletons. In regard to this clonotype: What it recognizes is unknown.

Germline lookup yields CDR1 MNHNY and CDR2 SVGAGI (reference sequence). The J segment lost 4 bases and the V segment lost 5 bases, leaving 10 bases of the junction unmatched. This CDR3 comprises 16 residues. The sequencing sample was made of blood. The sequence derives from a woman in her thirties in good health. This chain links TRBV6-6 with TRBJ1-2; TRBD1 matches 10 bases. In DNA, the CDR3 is TGTGCCAGCAGTAACACCGGGACAGGGGACGTCTATGGCTACACCTTC. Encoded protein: CASSNTGTGDVYGYTF.